These T cell receptor beta chains were read from a single sample in a study of read filtering for tumor transcriptome and immune sequencing. TCRdb reprocessed the reads with MiXCR, giving one entry per CDR3 protein. The profile shows about 50,000 distinct CDR3 sequences, around 20% of them singletons. The material sequenced was a population of CD138-negative cells sorted from bone marrow. These receptors were obtained from a donor at least 40 years old with multiple myeloma. Each CDR3 is given with its conserved first and last residue. The D gene is left open where the match is weak.

v_gene | d_gene | CDR3aa
TRBV13 | TRBD2 | CASSSGLAVNNEQFF
TRBV3-1 | TRBD2 | CASSSRTSGYEQYF
TRBV20-1 | NA | CSAYLANPYNEQFF
TRBV7-2 | NA | CASSFHSATNERLFF
TRBV7-2 | TRBD1 | CASSLTGGADEQFF
TRBV3-1 | NA | CASTLRGDYNEQFF
TRBV7-6 | NA | CASSLARAPGTGELFF
TRBV12-3/TRBV12-4 | NA | CASSLQEVETQYF
TRBV6-2/TRBV6-3 | NA | CASRREDTAGKLFF
TRBV7-9 | NA | CASSPTRGIHEQYF
TRBV3-1 | NA | CASSHRVGEQYF
TRBV4-1 | NA | CASSPRGAGGEQYF
TRBV28 | TRBD2 | CASSTLAGGLETQYF
TRBV11-2 | TRBD2 | CASSPRLARYEQYF
TRBV3-1 | TRBD2 | CASSPSGGNTGELFF
TRBV11-2 | NA | CASSLDPGVGYSYNEQFF
TRBV15 | NA | CATSGGVGEQFF
TRBV30 | TRBD2 | CAWSPWTSGRALTETQYF
TRBV20-1 | NA | CSARDLGASGNTIYF
TRBV21-1 | NA | CASSFLAVSSGNTIYF
TRBV19 | NA | CASTPGAAKNIQYF
TRBV29-1 | NA | CSVDRGAGETQYF
TRBV10-3 | NA | CTISPGFSYEQYF
TRBV9 | TRBD2 | CASSPRLAEIYNEQFF
TRBV4-3 | NA | CATKVGVGDTEAFF
TRBV2 | NA | CASSPEGGINEQFF
TRBV29-1 | NA | CSVEDTGFPGAGRKVYNEQFF
TRBV5-1 | TRBD1 | CASSRQTGDGGIQYF
TRBV7-8 | NA | CASSRAGPDTQYF